What follows describes a single TCR beta chain. Its specificity is not known. The CDR3 is 15 amino acids. The junction had 11 bases not matched to a gene; V was cut back by 6 bases and J by 6 bases. Germline CDR1 and CDR2: MNHEY and SMNVEV (reference sequence). It was with 60 Vbeta and 13 Jbeta primers that the PCR ran. Method: immunoSEQ multiplex PCR; TCRdb's copy keeps in-frame clones and lacks some. The sample has fewer than 250,000 clones; approximately 82% are singletons. The data stem from a study of cytomegalovirus exposure and HLA in healthy donors. Findings and limits, study-wide: V- and J-gene trimming in TCR beta was tied to a missense DCLRE1C variant by an analysis performed later.

Input material: PBMCs. The chain links TRBV27 to TRBJ1-2, with 9 nucleotides matching TRBD1. The sequence was obtained from a man aged 18 to 29 in good health and CMV-seronegative. This chain's CDR3 is CASRLTGGFFNGYTF. The DNA of the CDR3 is TGTGCCAGCAGACTGACAGGGGGGTTTTTCAATGGCTACACCTTC.